The source of this TCR beta chain is a study of blood T cell repertoires in COVID-19. The V end was cut by 4 bases, the J end by 1 base, with 5 bases between. The CDR3 spans 12 residues. Germline V CDR1 and CDR2: SQVTM, ANQGSEA. Data came from immunoSEQ multiplex PCR; TCRdb stores just in-frame clones and leaves some out. The sample lists about 17,000 clones, around 80% occurring once. Material for sequencing was peripheral blood. This TCR came from a man in his fifties or sixties with active or convalescent COVID-19. The chain uses TRBV29-1 and TRBJ1-3, with D uncertain. The CDR3 DNA follows: TGCAGCGTTGCGAGTTCTGGAAACACCATATATTTT. Residues: CSVASSGNTIYF.